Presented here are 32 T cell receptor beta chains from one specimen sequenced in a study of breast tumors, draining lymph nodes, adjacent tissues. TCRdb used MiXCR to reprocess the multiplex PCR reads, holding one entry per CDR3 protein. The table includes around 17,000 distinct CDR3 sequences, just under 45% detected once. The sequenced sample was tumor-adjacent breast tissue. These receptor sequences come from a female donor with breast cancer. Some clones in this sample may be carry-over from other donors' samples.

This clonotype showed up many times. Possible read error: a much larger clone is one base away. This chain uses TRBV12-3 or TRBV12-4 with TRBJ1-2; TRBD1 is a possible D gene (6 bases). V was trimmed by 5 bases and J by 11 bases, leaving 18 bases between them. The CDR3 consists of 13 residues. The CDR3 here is CASSNVPTQGYTF. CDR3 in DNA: TGTGCCAGCAGTAACGTCCCCACACAGGGTTACACCTTC.

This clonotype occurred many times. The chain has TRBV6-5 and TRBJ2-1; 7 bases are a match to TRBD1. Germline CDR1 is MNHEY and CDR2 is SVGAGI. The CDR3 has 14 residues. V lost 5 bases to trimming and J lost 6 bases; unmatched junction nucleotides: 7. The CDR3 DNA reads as TGTGCCAGCAGTAGGACAGGTGGAGTCAATGAGCAGTTCTTC. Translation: CASSRTGGVNEQFF.

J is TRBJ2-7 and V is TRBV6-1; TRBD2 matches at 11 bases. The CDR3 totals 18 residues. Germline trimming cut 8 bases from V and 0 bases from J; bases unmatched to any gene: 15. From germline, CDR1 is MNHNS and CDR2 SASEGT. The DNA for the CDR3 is TGTGCCAGCGGGGAACTAGCGGGAGTCCTGGGGGGCTCCTACGAGCAGTACTTC. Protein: CASGELAGVLGGSYEQYF.

The CDR3 spells CASSRTGGYQPQHF. Written as DNA, the CDR3 is TGTGCCAGCAGCCGGACAGGGGGCTATCAGCCCCAGCATTTT. The V gene is TRBV6-1, the J gene TRBJ1-5; 11 nucleotides line up with TRBD1. Germline trimming cut 6 bases from V and 5 bases from J; bases unmatched to any gene: 3. CDR3 size: 14 residues. The germline V gene encodes CDR1 MNHNS and CDR2 SASEGT.

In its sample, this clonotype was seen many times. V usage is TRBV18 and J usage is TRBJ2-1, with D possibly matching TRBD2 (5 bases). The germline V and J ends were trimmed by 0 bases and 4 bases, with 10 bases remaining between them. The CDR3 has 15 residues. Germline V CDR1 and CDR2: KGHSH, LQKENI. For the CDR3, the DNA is TGTGCCAGCTCACCACCGAACCCGGGATACAATGAGCAGTTCTTC. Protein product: CASSPPNPGYNEQFF. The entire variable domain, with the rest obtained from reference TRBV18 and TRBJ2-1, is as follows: NAGVMQNPRHLVRRRGQEARLRCSPMKGHSHVYWYRQLPEEGLKFMVYLQKENIIDESGMPKERFSAEFPKEGPSILRIQQVVRGDSAAYFCASSPPNPGYNEQFFGPGTRLTVL.

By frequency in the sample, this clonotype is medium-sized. The CDR3 loop is CSARDSGGGHQPQHF. CDR3 bases: TGCAGTGCTAGAGATTCGGGGGGTGGGCATCAGCCCCAGCATTTT. The chain employs TRBV20-1 and TRBJ1-5; the D gene is possibly TRBD1 (5 bases). Trimming cost V 0 bases and J 5 bases, with 14 bases left between them. The CDR3 is 15 amino acids. Per the germline V gene, CDR1 is DFQATT and CDR2 is SNEGSKA (reference sequence).

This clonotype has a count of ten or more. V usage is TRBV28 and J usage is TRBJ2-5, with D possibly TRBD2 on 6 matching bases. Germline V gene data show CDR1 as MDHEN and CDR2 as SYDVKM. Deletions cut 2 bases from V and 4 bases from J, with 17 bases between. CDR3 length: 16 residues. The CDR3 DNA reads TGTGCCAGCAGTTTACCTGGCGGGGAGGTCGGAGAGACCCAGTACTTC. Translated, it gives CASSLPGGEVGETQYF.

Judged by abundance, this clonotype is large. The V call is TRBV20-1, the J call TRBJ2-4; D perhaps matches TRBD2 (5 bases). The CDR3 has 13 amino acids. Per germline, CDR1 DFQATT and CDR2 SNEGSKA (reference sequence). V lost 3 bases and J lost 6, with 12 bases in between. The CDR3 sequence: CSASGGPRNIQYF. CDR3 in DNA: TGCAGTGCTAGTGGAGGACCGAGAAACATTCAGTACTTC.

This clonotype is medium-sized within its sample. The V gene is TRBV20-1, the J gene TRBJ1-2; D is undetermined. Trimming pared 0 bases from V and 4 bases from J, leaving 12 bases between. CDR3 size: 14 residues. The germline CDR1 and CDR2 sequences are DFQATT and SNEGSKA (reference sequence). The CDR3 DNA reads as TGCAGTGCTAGAGACGGGCGCTCCCTCTATGGCTACACCTTC. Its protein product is CSARDGRSLYGYTF.

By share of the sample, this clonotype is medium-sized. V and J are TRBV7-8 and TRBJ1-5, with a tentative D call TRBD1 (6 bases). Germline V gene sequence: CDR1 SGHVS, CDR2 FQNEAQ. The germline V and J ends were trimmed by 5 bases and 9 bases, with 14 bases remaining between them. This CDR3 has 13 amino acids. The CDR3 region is CASSPSGGRPQHF. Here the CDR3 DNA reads TGTGCCAGCAGCCCCTCGGGGGGCCGGCCCCAGCATTTT. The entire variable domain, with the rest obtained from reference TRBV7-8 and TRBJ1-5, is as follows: GAGVSQSPRYKVAKRGQDVALRCDPISGHVSLFWYQQALGQGPEFLTYFQNEAQLDKSGLPSDRFFAERPEGSVSTLKIQRTQQEDSAVYLCASSPSGGRPQHFGDGTRLSIL.

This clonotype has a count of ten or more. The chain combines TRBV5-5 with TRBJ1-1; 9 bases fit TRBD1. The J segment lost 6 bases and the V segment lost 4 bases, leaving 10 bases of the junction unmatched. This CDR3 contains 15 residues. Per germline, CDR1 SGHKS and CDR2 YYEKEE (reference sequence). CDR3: CASSRGQGGVPEAFF. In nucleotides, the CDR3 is TGTGCCAGCAGCCGGGGACAGGGCGGAGTTCCTGAAGCTTTCTTT.

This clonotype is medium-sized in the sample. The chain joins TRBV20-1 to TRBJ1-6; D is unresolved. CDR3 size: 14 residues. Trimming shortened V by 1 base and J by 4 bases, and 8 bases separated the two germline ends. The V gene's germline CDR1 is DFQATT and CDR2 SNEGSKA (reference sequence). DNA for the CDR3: TGCAGTGCTAGAGGAACAGTATATAATTCACCCCTCCACTTT. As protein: CSARGTVYNSPLHF.

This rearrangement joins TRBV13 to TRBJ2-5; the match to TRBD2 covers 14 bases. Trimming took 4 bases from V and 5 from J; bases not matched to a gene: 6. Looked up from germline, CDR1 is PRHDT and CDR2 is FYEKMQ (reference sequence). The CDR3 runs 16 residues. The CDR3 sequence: CASSSGLAGGLETQYF. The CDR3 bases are TGTGCCAGCAGCTCTGGACTAGCGGGGGGTCTGGAGACCCAGTACTTC.

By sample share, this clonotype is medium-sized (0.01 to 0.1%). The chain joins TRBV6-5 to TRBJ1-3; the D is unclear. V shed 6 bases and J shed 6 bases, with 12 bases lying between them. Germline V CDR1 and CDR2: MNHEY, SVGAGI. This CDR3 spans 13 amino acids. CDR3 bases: TGTGCCAGCAGCCCGGACCGGATAAACACCATATATTTT. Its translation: CASSPDRINTIYF.

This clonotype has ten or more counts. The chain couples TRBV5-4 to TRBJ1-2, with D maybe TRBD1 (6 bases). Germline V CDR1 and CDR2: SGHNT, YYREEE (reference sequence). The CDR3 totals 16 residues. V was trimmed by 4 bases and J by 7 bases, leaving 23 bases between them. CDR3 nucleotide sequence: TGTGCCAGCAGCCAGGCGAGGGGGGTTGGTTTTAGTGGCTACACCTTC. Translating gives CASSQARGVGFSGYTF.

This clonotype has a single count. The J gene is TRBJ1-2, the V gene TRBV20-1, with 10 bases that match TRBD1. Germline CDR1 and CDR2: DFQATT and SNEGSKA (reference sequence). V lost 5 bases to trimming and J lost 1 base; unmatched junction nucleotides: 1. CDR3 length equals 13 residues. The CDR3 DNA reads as TGCAGTGCTGGGACAGGGGATAACTATGGCTACACCTTC. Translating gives CSAGTGDNYGYTF.

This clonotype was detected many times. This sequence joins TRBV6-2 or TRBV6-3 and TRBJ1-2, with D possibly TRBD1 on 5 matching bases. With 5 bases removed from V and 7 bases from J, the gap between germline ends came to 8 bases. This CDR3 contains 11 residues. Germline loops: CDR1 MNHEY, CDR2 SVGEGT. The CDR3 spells CASSQRGGYTF. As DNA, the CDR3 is TGTGCCAGCAGTCAGAGGGGTGGCTACACCTTC.

The CDR3 region is CASSTSRGSYEQYF. In nucleotides, the CDR3 is TGCGCCAGCTCGACTAGCAGAGGGTCCTACGAGCAGTACTTC. The chain couples TRBV5-1 to TRBJ2-7, with TRBD2 matching 7 bases. The CDR3 has 14 amino acids. Trimming at V came to 7 bases and at J to 1 base, leaving 8 bases not matched to a gene. Germline V gene lookup returns CDR1 SGHRS and CDR2 YFSETQ.

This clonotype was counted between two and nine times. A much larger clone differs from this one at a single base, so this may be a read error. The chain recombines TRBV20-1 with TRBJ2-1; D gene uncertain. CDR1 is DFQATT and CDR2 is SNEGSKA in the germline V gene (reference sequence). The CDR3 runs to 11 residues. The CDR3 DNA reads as TGCAGTGCTCTTAGTGGGCCTGAGCAGTCCTTC. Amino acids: CSALSGPEQSF.

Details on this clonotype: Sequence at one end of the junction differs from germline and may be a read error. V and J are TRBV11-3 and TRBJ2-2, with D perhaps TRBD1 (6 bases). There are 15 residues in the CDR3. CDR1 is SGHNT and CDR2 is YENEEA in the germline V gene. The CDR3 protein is CASSLQTGAIGELLF. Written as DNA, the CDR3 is TGTGCCAGCAGCTTACAGACAGGAGCCATCGGGGAGCTGCTTTTT.

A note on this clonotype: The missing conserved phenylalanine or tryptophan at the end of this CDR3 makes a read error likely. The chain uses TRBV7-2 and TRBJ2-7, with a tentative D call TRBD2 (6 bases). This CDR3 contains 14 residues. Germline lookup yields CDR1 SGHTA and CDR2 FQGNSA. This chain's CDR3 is CASGLRRDSNEQYL. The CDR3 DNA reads TGTGCCAGCGGCTTAAGGAGGGACTCGAACGAGCAGTACCTC.

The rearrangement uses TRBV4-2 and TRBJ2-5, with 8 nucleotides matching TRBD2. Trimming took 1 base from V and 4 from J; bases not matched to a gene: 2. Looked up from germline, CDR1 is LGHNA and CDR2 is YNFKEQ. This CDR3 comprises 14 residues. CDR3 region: CASSQAGGAETQYF. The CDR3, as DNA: TGTGCCAGCAGCCAAGCGGGGGGGGCAGAGACCCAGTACTTC.

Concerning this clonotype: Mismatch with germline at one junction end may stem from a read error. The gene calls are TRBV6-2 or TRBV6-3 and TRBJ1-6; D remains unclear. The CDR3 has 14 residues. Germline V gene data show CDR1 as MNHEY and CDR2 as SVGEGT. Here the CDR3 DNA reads TGTGGCAGCAGACTTGGCAGTTATAATTCACCCCTCCACTTT. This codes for CGSRLGSYNSPLHF.

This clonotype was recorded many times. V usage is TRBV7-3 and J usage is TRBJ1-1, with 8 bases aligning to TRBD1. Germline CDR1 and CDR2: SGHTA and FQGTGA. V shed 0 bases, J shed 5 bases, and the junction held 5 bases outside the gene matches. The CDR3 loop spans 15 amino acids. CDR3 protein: CASSLTSDRGTEAFF. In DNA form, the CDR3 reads TGTGCCAGCAGCTTAACTTCCGACAGGGGAACTGAAGCTTTCTTT.

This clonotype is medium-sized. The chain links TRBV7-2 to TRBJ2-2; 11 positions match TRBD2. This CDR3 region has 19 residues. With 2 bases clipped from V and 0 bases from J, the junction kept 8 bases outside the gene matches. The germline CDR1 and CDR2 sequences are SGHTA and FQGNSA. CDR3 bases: TGTGCCAGCAGCTTAACTGTCCCTAGCGGGAGGACGAACACCGGGGAGCTGTTTTTT. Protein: CASSLTVPSGRTNTGELFF. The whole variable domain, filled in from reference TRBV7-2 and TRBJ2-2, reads GAGVSQSPSNKVTEKGKDVELRCDPISGHTALYWYRQSLGQGLEFLIYFQGNSAPDKSGLPSDRFSAERTGGSVSTLTIQRTQQEDSAVYLCASSLTVPSGRTNTGELFFGEGSRLTVL.

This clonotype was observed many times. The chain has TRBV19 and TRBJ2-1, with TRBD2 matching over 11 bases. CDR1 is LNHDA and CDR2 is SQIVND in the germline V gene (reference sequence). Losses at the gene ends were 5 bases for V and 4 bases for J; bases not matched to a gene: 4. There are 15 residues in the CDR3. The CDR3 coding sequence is TGTGCCAGTAGTGGGACTAGCGGTAGATACAATGAGCAGTTCTTC. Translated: CASSGTSGRYNEQFF.

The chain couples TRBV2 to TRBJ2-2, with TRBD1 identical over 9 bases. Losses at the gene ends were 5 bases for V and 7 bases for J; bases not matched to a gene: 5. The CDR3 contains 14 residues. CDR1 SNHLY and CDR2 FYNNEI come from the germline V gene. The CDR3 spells CASSLGTGFGELFF. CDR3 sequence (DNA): TGTGCCAGCAGTCTTGGGACAGGGTTCGGGGAGCTGTTTTTT.

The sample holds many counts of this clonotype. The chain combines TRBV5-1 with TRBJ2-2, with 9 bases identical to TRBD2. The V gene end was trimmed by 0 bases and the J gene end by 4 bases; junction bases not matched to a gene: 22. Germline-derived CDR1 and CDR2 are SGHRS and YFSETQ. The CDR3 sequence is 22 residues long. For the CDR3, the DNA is TGCGCCAGCAGCTTGGGATTCGGCAGGGGTGGGCTAGCGGGAAGGGGCACCGGGGAGCTGTTTTTT. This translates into CASSLGFGRGGLAGRGTGELFF.

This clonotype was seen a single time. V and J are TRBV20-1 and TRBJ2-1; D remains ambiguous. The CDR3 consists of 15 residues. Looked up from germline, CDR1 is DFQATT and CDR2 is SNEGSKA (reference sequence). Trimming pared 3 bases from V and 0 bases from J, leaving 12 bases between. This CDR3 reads CSASGLAVSYNEQFF. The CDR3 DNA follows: TGCAGTGCTAGTGGTTTGGCAGTCTCCTACAATGAGCAGTTCTTC.

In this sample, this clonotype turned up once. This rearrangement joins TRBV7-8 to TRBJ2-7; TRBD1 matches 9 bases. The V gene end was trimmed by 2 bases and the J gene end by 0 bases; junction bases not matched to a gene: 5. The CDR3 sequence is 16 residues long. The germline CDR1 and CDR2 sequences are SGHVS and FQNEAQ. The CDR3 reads CASSLMGTGLSYEQYF. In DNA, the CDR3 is TGTGCCAGCAGCTTAATGGGGACAGGGCTCTCCTACGAGCAGTACTTC. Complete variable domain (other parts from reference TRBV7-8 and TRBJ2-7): GAGVSQSPRYKVAKRGQDVALRCDPISGHVSLFWYQQALGQGPEFLTYFQNEAQLDKSGLPSDRFFAERPEGSVSTLKIQRTQQEDSAVYLCASSLMGTGLSYEQYFGPGTRLTVT.

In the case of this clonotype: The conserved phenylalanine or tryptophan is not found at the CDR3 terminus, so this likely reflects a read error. CDR3 loop: CASSSGNTKAFL. For the CDR3, the DNA is TGTGCCAGCAGCTCAGGGAACACTAAAGCTTTCCTT. V is TRBV7-6 and J is TRBJ1-1; perhaps TRBD1 as D (5 bases). Germline values: CDR1 SGHVS, CDR2 FNYEAQ. The CDR3 consists of 12 residues.

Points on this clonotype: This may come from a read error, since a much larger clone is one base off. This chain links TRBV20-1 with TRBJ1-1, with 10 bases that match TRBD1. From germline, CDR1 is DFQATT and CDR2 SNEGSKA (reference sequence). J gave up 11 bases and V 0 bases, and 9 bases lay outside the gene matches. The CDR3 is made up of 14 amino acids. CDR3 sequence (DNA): TGCAGTGCTAGAGATTGGCGACAGGGGGCTTCGGCTTTCTTT. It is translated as CSARDWRQGASAFF.